The sequence of this TCR beta chain was determined in a study of blood T cell repertoires in COVID-19. Losses at the gene ends were 7 bases for V and 7 bases for J; bases not matched to a gene: 3. CDR1 is WSHSY, CDR2 SAAADI, per germline. This CDR3 is 11 amino acids long. Generated by immunoSEQ multiplex PCR, the TCRdb table keeps only in-frame clones and is missing some. The sample has almost 250,000 clones, roughly 82% seen once; the top ten hold around 6%. The sequence came from an elderly woman with COVID-19, enrolled during active disease. This chain uses TRBV10-2 with TRBJ1-2; 7 nucleotides line up with TRBD1. The sample comprised peripheral blood. For the CDR3, the DNA is TGCGCCAGCACGACAGGGAGTGGCTACACCTTC. Translation gives CASTTGSGYTF.